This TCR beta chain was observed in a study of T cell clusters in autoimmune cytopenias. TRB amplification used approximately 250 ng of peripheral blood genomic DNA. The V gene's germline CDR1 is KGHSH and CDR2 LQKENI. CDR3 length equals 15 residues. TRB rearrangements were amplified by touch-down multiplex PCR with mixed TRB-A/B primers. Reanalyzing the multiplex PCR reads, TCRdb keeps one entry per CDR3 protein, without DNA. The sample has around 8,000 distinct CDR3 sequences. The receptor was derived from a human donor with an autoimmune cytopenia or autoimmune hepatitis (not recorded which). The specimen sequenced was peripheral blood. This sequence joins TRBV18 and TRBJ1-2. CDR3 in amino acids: CASSPRDLKAPGYTF.